This TCR beta chain stems from a study of T cell responses to AZD1222 COVID-19 vaccine. For the study at large: Some second doses came at about 4 weeks and others at about 12 weeks; these were pooled.

Germline V CDR1 and CDR2: KGHSH, LQKENI. Trimming stripped 0 bases from V and 0 bases from J, with 9 bases between. This CDR3 is built from 16 residues. Clones were sequenced by immunoSEQ multiplex PCR, and TCRdb holds only the in-frame ones, with some missing. Here the sample spans 90,000 to 150,000 clones, 70% to 90% being singletons. Whole-study findings and limits: Among the donors, most were white British and more were female, and clonal diversity was possibly underestimated. The study found vaccine-associated CD4 TCRs spanning spike, dominant at 160-218 and 743-854. Once two AZD1222 doses were given, Spike-specific TCR breadth and depth went up.

This clone came up once. Its antigen is unknown. The rearrangement joins TRBV18 to TRBJ2-1; D might be TRBD1 or TRBD2, each matching 6 bases. Sequencing was performed on peripheral blood, taken on day 0 of AZD1222 vaccination. The TCR was taken from an adult in good health. Here the CDR3 DNA reads TGTGCCAGCTCACCACCGGGGGGCGCCTCCTACAATGAGCAGTTCTTC. This encodes CASSPPGGASYNEQFF.